This passage covers 21 T cell receptor beta chains from one sample sequenced in a study of blood T cell repertoires in COVID-19 (dated by TCRdb to 2020 to 2021). The library relied on the immunoSEQ multiplex PCR assay. This immuneACCESS table, as held by TCRdb, lists in-frame sequences with V and J called but not all clones. Of the missing ones, under half trace to an unresolved V gene in checked studies; the others have no known cause. Present in this sample are roughly 250,000 clones, approximately 85% of which were seen just once. The top ten clones comprise under 2.5% of the sample. Sequences were obtained from PBMCs or T cells enriched from blood (not recorded which). These TCRs come from a woman aged 45-65 years who had recovered from COVID-19.

This clone occurred a few times. The chain uses TRBV2 and TRBJ1-6, with 10 bases fitting TRBD1. Germline CDR1 reads SNHLY; CDR2 reads FYNNEI. This CDR3 has 14 residues. V trimming: 6 bases; J trimming: 7 bases; junction bases outside the gene matches: 3. CDR3 in amino acids: CASRLDRGNSPLHF. The DNA of the CDR3 is TGTGCCAGCAGGTTGGACAGGGGGAATTCACCCCTCCACTTT.

Written as DNA, the CDR3 is TGTGCCAGCAGTTTATCCGGGGGTAGGCACACTGAAGCTTTCTTT. It encodes CASSLSGGRHTEAFF. This chain joins TRBV28 and TRBJ1-1, with D maybe TRBD1 (5 bases). The V end was cut by 1 base, the J end by 3 bases, with 12 bases between. Looked up from germline, CDR1 is MDHEN and CDR2 is SYDVKM. This CDR3 region has 15 residues.

The chain joins TRBV19 to TRBJ2-5; the D gene is possibly TRBD1 (6 bases). V was trimmed by 8 bases and J by 5 bases, leaving 9 bases between them. The CDR3 contains 11 residues. Germline V lookup: CDR1 LNHDA, CDR2 SQIVND (reference sequence). The CDR3 reads CASRGGETQYF. CDR3 DNA sequence: TGTGCCAGTCGAGGGGGTGAGACCCAGTACTTC.

The chain joins TRBV15 to TRBJ2-3; no clear D gene. Germline V gives CDR1 LNHNV, CDR2 YYDKDF (reference sequence). This CDR3 region has 15 residues. The V gene lost 3 bases and the J gene lost 0 bases, with 10 bases spanning the gap. CDR3 loop: CATSSSLTSTDTQYF. The CDR3 DNA reads TGTGCCACCAGCAGTAGTCTAACTAGCACAGATACGCAGTATTTT. The full variable domain, its missing parts supplied by reference TRBV15 and TRBJ2-3, is DAMVIQNPRYQVTQFGKPVTLSCSQTLNHNVMYWYQQKSSQAPKLLFHYYDKDFNNEADTPDNFQSRRPNTSFCFLDIRSPGLGDTAMYLCATSSSLTSTDTQYFGPGTRLTVL.

The sample holds one count of this clone. V and J are TRBV19 and TRBJ1-2, with 10 bases lining up with TRBD1. The CDR3 contains 14 residues. Germline CDR1 and CDR2: LNHDA and SQIVND (reference sequence). Unmatched junction bases numbered 8, after V lost 9 bases and J lost 4 bases. The CDR3 loop is CASTPGTGVYGYTF. CDR3 nucleotides: TGTGCCAGCACCCCTGGGACAGGGGTCTATGGCTACACCTTC.

To note about this clone: This specimen includes other DNA sequences encoding the same CDR3. The chain recombines TRBV2 with TRBJ2-7; D perhaps matches TRBD1 (5 bases). Looked up from germline, CDR1 is SNHLY and CDR2 is FYNNEI. V lost 4 bases to trimming and J lost 3 bases, with 7 bases between them. The CDR3 runs 12 residues. The chain's CDR3 is CASSGQGYEQYF. CDR3 nucleotides: TGTGCCAGCAGTGGTCAGGGCTACGAGCAGTACTTC.

The genes are TRBV5-5 and TRBJ1-5; D remains unclear. This CDR3 region has 17 residues. Looked up from germline, CDR1 is SGHKS and CDR2 is YYEKEE (reference sequence). Trimming stripped 0 bases from V and 0 bases from J, with 13 bases between. The CDR3 here is CASSLGATTRSNQPQHF. The CDR3 coding sequence is TGTGCCAGCAGCTTGGGGGCAACAACTCGTAGCAATCAGCCCCAGCATTTT. Drawing the rest from reference TRBV5-5 and TRBJ1-5, the complete variable domain is DAGVTQSPTHLIKTRGQQVTLRCSPISGHKSVSWYQQVLGQGPQFIFQYYEKEERGRGNFPDRFSARQFPNYSSELNVNALLLGDSALYLCASSLGATTRSNQPQHFGDGTRLSIL.

The chain has TRBV18 and TRBJ2-2, with 14 bases identical to TRBD2. Germline V gene sequence: CDR1 KGHSH, CDR2 LQKENI. The trim removed 3 bases at V and 7 bases at J, leaving 4 bases unmatched. The CDR3 sequence is 16 residues long. The CDR3 coding sequence is TGTGCCAGCTCACCCGTGGGACTAGCGGGAGTCGGGGAGCTGTTTTTT. Protein sequence: CASSPVGLAGVGELFF. Filled out from reference TRBV18 and TRBJ2-2, the complete variable domain reads NAGVMQNPRHLVRRRGQEARLRCSPMKGHSHVYWYRQLPEEGLKFMVYLQKENIIDESGMPKERFSAEFPKEGPSILRIQQVVRGDSAAYFCASSPVGLAGVGELFFGEGSRLTVL.

The gene calls are TRBV10-2 and TRBJ2-7, with 8 bases matching TRBD1. Germline CDR1 and CDR2: WSHSY and SAAADI. V lost 5 bases to trimming and J lost 4 bases; unmatched junction nucleotides: 7. This CDR3 is built from 14 residues. The CDR3 DNA reads TGCGCCAGCAGTTTGGACAGGGTTGGATACGAGCAGTACTTC. This codes for CASSLDRVGYEQYF.

The rearrangement joins TRBV4-1 to TRBJ1-2, with D unclear. CDR3 length: 16 amino acids. The germline V gene has CDR1 MGHRA and CDR2 YSYEKL. V lost 0 bases to trimming and J lost 2 bases, with 13 bases between them. CDR3 DNA: TGCGCCAGCAGCCAAGATTTGGTGGCCGGGAACTATGGCTACACCTTC. It yields the protein CASSQDLVAGNYGYTF.

This chain uses TRBV27 with TRBJ1-2, with 7 bases identical to TRBD1. The germline gives CDR1 MNHEY, CDR2 SMNVEV (reference sequence). The CDR3 is made up of 13 amino acids. Trimming removed 6 bases from V and 4 bases from J; junction bases left unmatched: 5. CDR3 amino acids: CASRRGQSYGYTF. The CDR3 DNA reads as TGTGCCAGCAGAAGGGGACAGTCCTATGGCTACACCTTC.

The V gene is TRBV2, the J gene TRBJ2-7, with 11 bases that match TRBD2. Germline CDR1 and CDR2: SNHLY and FYNNEI. J was trimmed by 3 bases and V by 6 bases; bases with no gene match: 4. The CDR3 length is 14 residues. CDR3 protein: CASRDTSGSYEQYF. CDR3 sequence (DNA): TGTGCCAGCAGAGATACTAGCGGGAGCTACGAGCAGTACTTC.

The gene calls are TRBV5-1 and TRBJ2-5; D might be TRBD2 (5 bases). The CDR3 runs 15 residues. Germline assignment: CDR1 SGHRS and CDR2 YFSETQ. V was pared by 2 bases and J by 5 bases, with 16 bases between. CDR3 amino acids: CASSLGSHVMETQYF. CDR3 nucleotide sequence: TGCGCCAGCAGCTTAGGGAGTCACGTCATGGAGACCCAGTACTTC.

This chain uses TRBV27 with TRBJ2-2; 10 bases match TRBD1. Germline-derived CDR1 and CDR2 are MNHEY and SMNVEV (reference sequence). The CDR3 spans 15 residues. Trimming cost V 6 bases and J 5 bases; bases outside gene matches: 6. The chain's CDR3 is CASRAGQGSTGELFF. The CDR3 DNA follows: TGTGCCAGCAGGGCGGGACAGGGGAGTACCGGGGAGCTGTTTTTT.

The CDR3 sequence is CASTRLSGNTIYF. The CDR3, as DNA: TGTGCCAGCACCAGGTTATCTGGAAACACCATATATTTT. The chain is built from TRBV12-3 or TRBV12-4 and TRBJ1-3; D not certain. Trimming removed 7 bases from V and 1 base from J, with 8 bases in between. CDR3 length equals 13 residues.

The rearrangement links TRBV5-4 to TRBJ2-3, with 7 bases that match TRBD2. V gave up 2 bases and J gave up 5 bases; unmatched junction bases: 2. This CDR3 is built from 13 residues. Germline CDR1 SGHNT, CDR2 YYREEE (reference sequence). CDR3 sequence: CASSFGRGDTQYF. The CDR3 DNA reads TGTGCCAGCAGCTTTGGGAGGGGAGATACGCAGTATTTT.

V and J are TRBV24-1 and TRBJ1-5; D perhaps matches TRBD1 (6 bases). Trimming removed 4 bases from V and 3 bases from J, with 9 bases in between. The CDR3 covers 14 residues. Germline V gives CDR1 KGHDR, CDR2 SFDVKD. CDR3 amino acids: CATSETGHNQPQHF. CDR3 sequence (DNA): TGTGCCACCAGTGAGACAGGCCACAATCAGCCCCAGCATTTT.

The chain has TRBV6-5 and TRBJ2-7, with D tentatively TRBD1 (5 bases). With 6 bases removed from V and 2 bases from J, the gap between germline ends came to 14 bases. The germline gives CDR1 MNHEY, CDR2 SVGAGI. This CDR3 has 14 amino acids. This CDR3 reads CASRRGHKTYEQYF. The CDR3 DNA reads as TGTGCCAGCAGACGCGGACACAAGACCTACGAGCAGTACTTC.

This clone was detected only once. The chain employs TRBV28 and TRBJ1-1; maybe TRBD1 (5 bases). The CDR3 has 14 amino acids. From germline, CDR1 is MDHEN and CDR2 SYDVKM. V gave up 2 bases and J gave up 3 bases, with 10 bases separating them. The chain's CDR3 is CASSLRGVYTEAFF. The DNA for the CDR3 is TGTGCCAGCAGTTTAAGGGGTGTGTACACTGAAGCTTTCTTT.

The count of this clone is one. The chain employs TRBV4-1 and TRBJ2-5; the match to TRBD2 covers 7 bases. The CDR3 spans 15 residues. CDR1 is MGHRA, CDR2 YSYEKL, per germline. Unmatched junction bases numbered 2, after V lost 0 bases and J lost 1 base. The chain's CDR3 is CASSQDSGGQETQYF. CDR3 in DNA: TGCGCCAGCAGCCAAGATTCGGGGGGCCAAGAGACCCAGTACTTC.

The rearrangement joins TRBV20-1 to TRBJ1-2; TRBD1 matches at 7 bases. Germline trimming cut 5 bases from V and 6 bases from J; bases unmatched to any gene: 3. CDR1 DFQATT and CDR2 SNEGSKA come from the germline V gene (reference sequence). The CDR3 runs 11 residues. The DNA for the CDR3 is TGCAGTGCTTTTGACAGGGATGGCTACACCTTC. Its protein product is CSAFDRDGYTF.